The rows below give T cell receptor beta chains drawn from one sample of a study of blood T cells in healthy people across ages. TCRdb reprocessed the 5' RACE reads with MiXCR, giving one entry per CDR3 protein. In the table there are about 720,000 distinct CDR3 sequences, approximately 25% of which are singletons. The sample was also reused in another study, on T cells of mothers and their children.

Sample: blood. The receptors come from a boy between 10 and 17 years old in good health. Both conserved end residues are part of each CDR3. Fields, in order: D gene, J gene, CDR3 length, V gene, CDR3 protein. The D gene is left open where the match is weak.

.,TRBJ1-6,13,TRBV20-1,CSFLRQSNSPLHF
TRBD2,TRBJ2-7,15,TRBV20-1,CSARDPAGGPYEQYF
.,TRBJ2-1,15,TRBV6-2/TRBV6-3,CASSYGPEIRYEQFF
.,TRBJ1-2,11,TRBV29-1,CSAYKDYGYTF
TRBD2,TRBJ2-7,14,TRBV7-2,CASSFSGASNEQYF
.,TRBJ2-2,18,TRBV6-5,CASSYSRRGRVGTGELFF
.,TRBJ2-5,13,TRBV5-6,CASSGLPGETQYF
.,TRBJ1-4,14,TRBV7-9,CASSLRAGNEKLFF
.,TRBJ2-5,14,TRBV6-1,CASSRRGFEETQYF
.,TRBJ1-2,15,TRBV7-9,CASSLLGEIDYGYTF
.,TRBJ1-1,14,TRBV20-1,CSAYDDGDNTEAFF
TRBD1,TRBJ1-2,14,TRBV9,CASSMTGTSYGYTF
.,TRBJ1-5,15,TRBV11-2,CASSPRGGAGQPQHF
.,TRBJ2-1,15,TRBV3-1,CASSQTGGGYNEQFF
.,TRBJ2-7,14,TRBV11-1,CASSSQGRTYEQYF
.,TRBJ2-7,13,TRBV27,CASSLSRSYEQYF
.,TRBJ2-3,14,TRBV5-1,CASSLEGLGDTQYF
TRBD1,TRBJ2-7,12,TRBV6-5,CASSSDRVEQYF
.,TRBJ2-7,12,TRBV5-1,CASRGDGYEQYF
.,.,13,TRBV12-3/TRBV12-4,CASSLYPKKTQYF
.,TRBJ2-3,13,TRBV12-3/TRBV12-4,CASSFGVEDTQYF
TRBD1,TRBJ1-1,15,TRBV4-3,CASSQGTGGNTEAFF
.,TRBJ1-2,14,TRBV29-1,CSVEPARGNYGCTF
TRBD2,TRBJ2-5,18,TRBV12-3/TRBV12-4,CASSFRVSGGAGQETQYF
TRBD2,TRBJ2-3,16,TRBV6-2/TRBV6-3,CASSPGDRSGADTQYF
.,TRBJ1-2,14,TRBV7-9,CASSFGDTNYGYTF
.,TRBJ1-1,12,TRBV16,CASSRLGAEAFF
TRBD2,TRBJ2-5,15,TRBV15,CATSRGLAGYGTQYF
.,TRBJ2-1,17,TRBV9,CASSGQEGQGTYNEQFF
.,TRBJ2-3,16,TRBV6-6,CASTPPVGKVADTQYF
.,TRBJ2-3,16,TRBV4-3,CASSLTLAPPTDTQYF
.,.,14,TRBV2,CASSYPGGANEQFF
.,TRBJ1-6,15,TRBV7-2,CASSDRRGGNSPLHF
.,TRBJ2-7,12,TRBV13,CASRTPTYEQYF
TRBD1,TRBJ1-2,13,TRBV5-5,CASNAGTGYGYTF
TRBD1,TRBJ2-2,16,TRBV5-5,CASSLGTGINTGELFF
.,TRBJ1-5,16,TRBV27,CASSPNPRDTNQPQHF